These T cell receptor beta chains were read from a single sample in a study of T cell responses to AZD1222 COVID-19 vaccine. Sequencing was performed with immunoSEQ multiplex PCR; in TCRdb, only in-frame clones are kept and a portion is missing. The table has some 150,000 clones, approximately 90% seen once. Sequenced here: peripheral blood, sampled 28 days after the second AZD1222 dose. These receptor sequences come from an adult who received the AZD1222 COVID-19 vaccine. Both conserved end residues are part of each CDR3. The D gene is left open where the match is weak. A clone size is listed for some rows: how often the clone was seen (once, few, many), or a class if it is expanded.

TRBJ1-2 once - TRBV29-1 CSVWWMTYGYTF TGCAGCGTCTGGTGGATGACCTATGGCTACACCTTC
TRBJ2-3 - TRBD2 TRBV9 CASSVLTSGQRNTQYF TGTGCCAGCAGCGTCCTGACTAGCGGGCAAAGGAATACGCAGTATTTT
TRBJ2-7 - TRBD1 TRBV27 CASSLAGQGYEQYF TGTGCCAGCAGTTTAGCGGGACAGGGTTACGAGCAGTACTTC
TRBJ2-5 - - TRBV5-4 CASSLVDSQQTQYF TGTGCCAGCAGCTTGGTTGACAGCCAACAGACCCAGTACTTC
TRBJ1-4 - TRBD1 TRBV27 CASRRGQGNEKLFF TGTGCCAGCAGGAGGGGACAGGGGAATGAAAAACTGTTTTTT
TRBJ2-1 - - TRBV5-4 CASSFYESDEQFF TGTGCCAGCAGCTTCTACGAAAGTGATGAGCAGTTCTTC
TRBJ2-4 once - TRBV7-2 CASSLASVTLKNIQYF TGTGCCAGCAGCTTAGCGAGCGTGACACTAAAAAACATTCAGTACTTC
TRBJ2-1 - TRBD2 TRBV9 CASSPPLASGRNEQFF TGTGCCAGCAGCCCACCTTTGGCTAGCGGGAGGAATGAGCAGTTCTTC
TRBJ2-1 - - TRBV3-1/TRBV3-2 CASSQVGHSDNEQFF TGTGCCAGCAGCCAAGTGGGACACTCAGACAATGAGCAGTTCTTC
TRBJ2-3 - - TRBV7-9 CASSLTDTQYF TGTGCCAGCAGCTTAACAGATACGCAGTATTTT
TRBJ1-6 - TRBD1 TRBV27 CASSFRGRPPLHF TGTGCCAGCAGTTTCAGGGGGCGTCCACCCCTCCACTTT
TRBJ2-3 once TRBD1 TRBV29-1 CSAFGTGVTDTQYF TGCAGCGCCTTCGGGACAGGGGTCACAGATACGCAGTATTTT
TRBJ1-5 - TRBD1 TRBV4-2 CASSRQQGVDQPQHF TGTGCCAGCAGCCGGCAACAGGGGGTTGATCAGCCCCAGCATTTT
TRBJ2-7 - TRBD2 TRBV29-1 CSVRREGPEQYF TGCAGCGTTCGGCGGGAGGGCCCCGAGCAGTACTTC
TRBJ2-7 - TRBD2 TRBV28 CASSLGGRRGEQYF TGTGCCAGCAGTTTAGGCGGGAGGAGAGGCGAGCAGTACTTC
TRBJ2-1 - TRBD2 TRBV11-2 CASTLTSGRRDEQFF TGTGCCAGCACCCTAACTAGCGGGAGACGGGATGAGCAGTTCTTC
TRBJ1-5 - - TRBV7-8 CASSPRRGQPQHF TGTGCCAGCAGCCCCCGAAGAGGCCAGCCCCAGCATTTT
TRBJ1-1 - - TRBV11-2 CASSPGRKNTEAFF TGTGCCAGCAGCCCCGGGAGGAAGAACACTGAAGCTTTCTTT
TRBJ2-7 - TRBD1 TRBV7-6 CASSLYGLGAGGNEQYF TGTGCCAGCAGCTTATATGGCCTGGGGGCAGGGGGAAACGAGCAGTACTTC
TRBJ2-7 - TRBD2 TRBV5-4 CASRLAGGPIGEQYF TGTGCCAGCCGGCTAGCGGGAGGGCCAATAGGGGAGCAGTACTTC
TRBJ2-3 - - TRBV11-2 CASSLAGTDTQYF TGTGCCAGCAGCTTGGCCGGGACAGATACGCAGTATTTT
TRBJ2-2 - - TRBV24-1 CATSGSNTGELFF TGTGCCACCAGTGGTTCGAACACCGGGGAGCTGTTTTTT
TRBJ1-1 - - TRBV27 CASIAVPGDTEAFF TGTGCCAGCATCGCAGTCCCAGGGGACACTGAAGCTTTCTTT
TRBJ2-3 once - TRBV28 CASTDSTTDTQYF TGTGCCAGCACCGACAGTACGACAGATACGCAGTATTTT
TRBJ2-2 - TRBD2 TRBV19 CASARLAGTNTGELFF TGTGCCAGTGCGAGGCTAGCGGGAACCAACACCGGGGAGCTGTTTTTT
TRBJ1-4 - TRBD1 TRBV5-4 CASSRPGQGDEKLFF TGTGCCAGCAGTCGACCGGGACAGGGAGATGAAAAACTGTTTTTT
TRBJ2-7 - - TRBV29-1 CSGRRSHYEQYF TGCAGCGGAAGAAGAAGTCACTACGAGCAGTACTTC
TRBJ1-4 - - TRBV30 CAWTTVSGEKLFF TGTGCCTGGACGACAGTATCGGGTGAAAAACTGTTTTTT
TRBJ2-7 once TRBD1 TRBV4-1 CASSKGQGAEQYF TGCGCCAGCAGCAAGGGACAGGGGGCCGAGCAGTACTTC
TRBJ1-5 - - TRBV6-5 CASSLTRGQPQHF TGTGCCAGCAGTTTGACACGCGGTCAGCCCCAGCATTTT
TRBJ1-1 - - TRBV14 CASSQELRMNTEAFF TGTGCCAGCAGCCAAGAACTGAGAATGAACACTGAAGCTTTCTTT
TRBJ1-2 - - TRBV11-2 CASRSRTDGYTF TGTGCCAGCCGCTCCCGGACGGACGGCTACACCTTC
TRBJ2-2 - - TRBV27 CASSLTWGTGELFF TGTGCCAGCAGTCTGACCTGGGGTACCGGGGAGCTGTTTTTT
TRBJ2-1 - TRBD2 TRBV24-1 CATSDLRLAGASWVDEQFF TGTGCCACCAGTGATTTGCGTCTAGCGGGAGCCTCCTGGGTGGATGAGCAGTTCTTC
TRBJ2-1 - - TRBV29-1 CSAPRGMQRTYNEQFF TGCAGCGCCCCCCGGGGGATGCAGAGAACCTACAATGAGCAGTTCTTC
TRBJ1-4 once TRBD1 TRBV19 CASSIDRLTFRGPGQGTNEKLFF TGTGCCAGTAGTATAGACCGCCTTACCTTCCGCGGCCCGGGACAGGGGACTAATGAAAAACTGTTTTTT
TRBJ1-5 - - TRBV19 CASGQIFQPQHF TGTGCCAGTGGGCAGATTTTCCAGCCCCAGCATTTT
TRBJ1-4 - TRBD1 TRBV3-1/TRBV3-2 CASSSTQGGKLFF TGTGCCAGCAGTTCGACTCAGGGGGGAAAACTGTTTTTT
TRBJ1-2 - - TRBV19 CASSISLRDIHYGYTF TGTGCCAGTAGTATTAGTCTTCGGGACATACACTATGGCTACACCTTC
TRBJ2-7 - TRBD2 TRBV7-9 CASSLAPTSGGVEQYF TGTGCCAGCAGCTTAGCACCGACTAGCGGGGGGGTCGAGCAGTACTTC
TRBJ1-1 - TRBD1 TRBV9 CASSVSGGTEAFF TGTGCCAGCAGCGTCTCAGGGGGCACTGAAGCTTTCTTT